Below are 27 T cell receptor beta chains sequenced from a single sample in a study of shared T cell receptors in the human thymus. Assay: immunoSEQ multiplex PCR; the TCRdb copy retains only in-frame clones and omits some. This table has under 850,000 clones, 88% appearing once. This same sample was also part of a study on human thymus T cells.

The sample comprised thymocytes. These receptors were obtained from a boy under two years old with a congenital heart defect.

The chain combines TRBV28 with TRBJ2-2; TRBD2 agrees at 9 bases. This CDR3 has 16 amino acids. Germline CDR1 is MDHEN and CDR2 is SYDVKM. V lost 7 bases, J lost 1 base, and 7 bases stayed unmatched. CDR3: CASMGREGLNTGELFF. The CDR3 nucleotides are TGTGCCAGCATGGGGCGGGAGGGCCTGAACACCGGGGAGCTGTTTTTT.

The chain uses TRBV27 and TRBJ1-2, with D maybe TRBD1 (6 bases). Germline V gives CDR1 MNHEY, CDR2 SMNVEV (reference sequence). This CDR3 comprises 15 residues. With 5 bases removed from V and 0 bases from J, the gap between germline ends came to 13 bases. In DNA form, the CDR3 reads TGTGCCAGCAGTCCTAGGGGGGGATCTAACTATGGCTACACCTTC. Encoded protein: CASSPRGGSNYGYTF.

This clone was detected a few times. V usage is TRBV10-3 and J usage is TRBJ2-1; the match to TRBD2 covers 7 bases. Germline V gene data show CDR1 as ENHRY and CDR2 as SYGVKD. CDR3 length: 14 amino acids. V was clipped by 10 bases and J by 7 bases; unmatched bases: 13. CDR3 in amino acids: CATACAGVENEQFF. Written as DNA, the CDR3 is TGTGCCACCGCTTGTGCGGGAGTTGAGAATGAGCAGTTCTTC.

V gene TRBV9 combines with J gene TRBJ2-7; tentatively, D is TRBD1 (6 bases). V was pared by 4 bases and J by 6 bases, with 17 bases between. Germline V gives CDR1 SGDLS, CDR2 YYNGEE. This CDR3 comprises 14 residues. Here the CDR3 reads CASSRNITGLEQYF. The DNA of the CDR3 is TGTGCCAGCAGCCGAAATATAACAGGGCTCGAGCAGTACTTC.

The CDR3 nucleotides read TGTGCCACCAGCACCAGGACAGGCCTTGCCGGGGAGCTGTTTTTT. The encoded protein is CATSTRTGLAGELFF. The rearrangement joins TRBV15 to TRBJ2-2; 7 nucleotides match TRBD1. The junction had 8 bases not matched to a gene; V was cut back by 4 bases and J by 6 bases. In germline, CDR1 is LNHNV, CDR2 YYDKDF (reference sequence). This CDR3 region has 15 residues.

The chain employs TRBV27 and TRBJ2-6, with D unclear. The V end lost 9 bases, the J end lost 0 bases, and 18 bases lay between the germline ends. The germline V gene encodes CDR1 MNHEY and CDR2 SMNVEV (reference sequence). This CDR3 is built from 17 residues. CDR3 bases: TGTGCCAGGAATTCGAGGTCCTTTAGCTCTGGGGCCAACGTCCTGACTTTC. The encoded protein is CARNSRSFSSGANVLTF.

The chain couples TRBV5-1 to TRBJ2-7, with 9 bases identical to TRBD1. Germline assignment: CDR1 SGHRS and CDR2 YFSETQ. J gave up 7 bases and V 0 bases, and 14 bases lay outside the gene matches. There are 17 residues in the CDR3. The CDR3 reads CASSLEAWGTGFSEQYF. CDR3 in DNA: TGCGCCAGCAGCTTGGAGGCTTGGGGGACAGGGTTTTCGGAGCAGTACTTC.

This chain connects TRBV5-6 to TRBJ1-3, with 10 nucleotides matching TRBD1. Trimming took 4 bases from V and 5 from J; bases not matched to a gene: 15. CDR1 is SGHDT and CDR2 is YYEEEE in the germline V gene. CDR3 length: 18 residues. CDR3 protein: CASSPLNGTGDGRNTIYF. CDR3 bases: TGTGCCAGCAGCCCGTTGAACGGGACAGGGGATGGTAGAAACACCATATATTTT.

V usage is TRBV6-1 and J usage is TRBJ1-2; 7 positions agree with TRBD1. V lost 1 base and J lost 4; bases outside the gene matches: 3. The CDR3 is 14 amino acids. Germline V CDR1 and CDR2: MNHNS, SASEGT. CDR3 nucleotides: TGTGCCAGCAGTGAAGGGCCAGGGGGCTATGGCTACACCTTC. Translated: CASSEGPGGYGYTF.

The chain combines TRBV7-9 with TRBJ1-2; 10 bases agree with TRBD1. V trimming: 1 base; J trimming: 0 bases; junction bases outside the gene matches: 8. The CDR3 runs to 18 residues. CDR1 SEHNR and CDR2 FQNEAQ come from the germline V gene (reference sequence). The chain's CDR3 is CASSLVRDRGSTNYGYTF. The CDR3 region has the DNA TGTGCCAGCAGCTTAGTCCGGGACAGGGGCAGTACTAACTATGGCTACACCTTC.

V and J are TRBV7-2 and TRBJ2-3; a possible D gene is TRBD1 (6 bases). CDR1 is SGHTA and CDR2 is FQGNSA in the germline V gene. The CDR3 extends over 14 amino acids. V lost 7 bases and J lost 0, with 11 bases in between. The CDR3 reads CASTRGGSTDTQYF. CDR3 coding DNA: TGTGCCAGCACGCGAGGGGGTAGCACAGATACGCAGTATTTT.

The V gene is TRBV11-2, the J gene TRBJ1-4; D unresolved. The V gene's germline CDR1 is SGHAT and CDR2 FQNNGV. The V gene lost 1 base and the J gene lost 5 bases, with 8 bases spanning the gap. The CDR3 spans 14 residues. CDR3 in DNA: TGTGCCAGCAGCTTAGGGCAGTCAAATGAAAAACTGTTTTTT. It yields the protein CASSLGQSNEKLFF.

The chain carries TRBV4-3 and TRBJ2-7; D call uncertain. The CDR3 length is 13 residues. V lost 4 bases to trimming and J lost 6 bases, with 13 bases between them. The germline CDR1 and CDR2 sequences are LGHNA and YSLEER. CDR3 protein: CASSPQGASEQYF. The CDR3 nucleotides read TGCGCCAGCAGCCCCCAAGGAGCTTCCGAGCAGTACTTC.

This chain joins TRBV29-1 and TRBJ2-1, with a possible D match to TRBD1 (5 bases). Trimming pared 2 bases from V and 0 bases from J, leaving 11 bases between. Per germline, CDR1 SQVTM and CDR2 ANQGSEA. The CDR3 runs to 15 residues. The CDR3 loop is CSVERRTTSYNEQFF. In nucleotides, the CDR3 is TGCAGCGTTGAACGGCGGACAACCTCCTACAATGAGCAGTTCTTC.

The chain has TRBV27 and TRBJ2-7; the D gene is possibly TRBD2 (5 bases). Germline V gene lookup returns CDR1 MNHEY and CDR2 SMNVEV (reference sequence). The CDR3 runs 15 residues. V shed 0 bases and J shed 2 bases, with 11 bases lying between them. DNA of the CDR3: TGTGCCAGCAGTTTATCTTCGGGGAATACCTACGAGCAGTACTTC. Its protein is CASSLSSGNTYEQYF.

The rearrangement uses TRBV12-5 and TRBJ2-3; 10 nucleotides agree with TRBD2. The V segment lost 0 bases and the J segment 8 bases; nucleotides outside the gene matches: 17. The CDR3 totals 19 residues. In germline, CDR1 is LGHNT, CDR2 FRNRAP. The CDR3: CASGLVRSGRARGEGTQYF. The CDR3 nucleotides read TGTGCTAGTGGTTTGGTACGCAGCGGGAGGGCTCGAGGTGAGGGTACGCAGTATTTT.

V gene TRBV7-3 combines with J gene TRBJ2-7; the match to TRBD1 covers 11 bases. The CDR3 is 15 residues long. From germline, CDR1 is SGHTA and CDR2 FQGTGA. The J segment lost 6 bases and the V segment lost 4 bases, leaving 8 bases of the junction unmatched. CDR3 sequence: CASSSGQGAGGEQYF. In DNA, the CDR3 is TGTGCCAGCAGCTCAGGACAGGGGGCCGGAGGCGAGCAGTACTTC.

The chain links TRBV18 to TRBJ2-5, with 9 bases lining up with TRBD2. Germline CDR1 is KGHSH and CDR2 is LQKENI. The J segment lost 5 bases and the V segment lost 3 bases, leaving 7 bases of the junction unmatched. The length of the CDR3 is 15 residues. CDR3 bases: TGTGCCAGCTCACCCGGGCGGGAGGGCGAGGAGACCCAGTACTTC. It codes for CASSPGREGEETQYF.

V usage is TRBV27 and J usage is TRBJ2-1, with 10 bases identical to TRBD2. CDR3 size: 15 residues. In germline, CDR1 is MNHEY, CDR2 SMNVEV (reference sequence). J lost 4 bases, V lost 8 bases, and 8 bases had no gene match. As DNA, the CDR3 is TGTGCCAGCCGAACGCGGACTAGCGGTTACAATGAGCAGTTCTTC. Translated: CASRTRTSGYNEQFF.

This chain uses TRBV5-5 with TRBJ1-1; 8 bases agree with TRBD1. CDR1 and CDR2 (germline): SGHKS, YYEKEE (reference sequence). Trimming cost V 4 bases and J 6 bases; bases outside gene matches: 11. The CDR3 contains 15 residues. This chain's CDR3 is CASSPTRTGLAEAFF. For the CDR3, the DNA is TGTGCCAGCAGCCCGACGCGGACAGGGCTGGCTGAAGCTTTCTTT.

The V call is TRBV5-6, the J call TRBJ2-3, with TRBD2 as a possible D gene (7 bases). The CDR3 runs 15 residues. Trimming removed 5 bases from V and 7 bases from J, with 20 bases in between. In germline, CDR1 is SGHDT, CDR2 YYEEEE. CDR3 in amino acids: CASSSGRGGVNTQYF. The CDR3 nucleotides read TGTGCCAGCAGTTCGGGAAGGGGGGGGGTGAATACGCAGTATTTT.

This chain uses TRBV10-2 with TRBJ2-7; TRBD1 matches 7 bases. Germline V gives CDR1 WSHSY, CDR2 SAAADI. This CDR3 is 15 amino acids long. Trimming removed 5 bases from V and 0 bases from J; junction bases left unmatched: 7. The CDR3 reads CASSSRTGSSYEQYF. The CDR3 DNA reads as TGCGCCAGCAGTTCAAGGACAGGAAGCTCCTACGAGCAGTACTTC.

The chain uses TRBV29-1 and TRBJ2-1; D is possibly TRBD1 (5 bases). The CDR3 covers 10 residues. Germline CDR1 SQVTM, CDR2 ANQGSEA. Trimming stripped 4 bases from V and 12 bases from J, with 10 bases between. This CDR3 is CSVVQGRQFF. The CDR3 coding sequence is TGCAGCGTTGTCCAGGGTCGGCAGTTCTTC.

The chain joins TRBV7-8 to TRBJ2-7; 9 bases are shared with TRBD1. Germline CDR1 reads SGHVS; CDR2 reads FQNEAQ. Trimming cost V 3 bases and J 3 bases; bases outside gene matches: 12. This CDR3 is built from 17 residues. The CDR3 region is CASSFEPRTGDFYEQYF. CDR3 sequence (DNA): TGTGCCAGCAGCTTTGAGCCCCGGACAGGGGATTTCTACGAGCAGTACTTC.

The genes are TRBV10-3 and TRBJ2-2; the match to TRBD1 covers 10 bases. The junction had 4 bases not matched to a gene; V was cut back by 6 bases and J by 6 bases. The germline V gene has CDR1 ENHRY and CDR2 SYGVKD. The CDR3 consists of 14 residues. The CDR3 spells CAIRPGQGPGELFF. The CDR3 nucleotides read TGTGCCATCAGGCCGGGACAGGGGCCCGGGGAGCTGTTTTTT.

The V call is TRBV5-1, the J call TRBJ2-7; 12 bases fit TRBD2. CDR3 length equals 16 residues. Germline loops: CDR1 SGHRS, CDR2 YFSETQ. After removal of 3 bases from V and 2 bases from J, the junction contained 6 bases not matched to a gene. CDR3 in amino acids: CASSSRLAGDPYEQYF. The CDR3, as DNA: TGCGCCAGCAGCTCCAGACTAGCGGGAGATCCCTACGAGCAGTACTTC.

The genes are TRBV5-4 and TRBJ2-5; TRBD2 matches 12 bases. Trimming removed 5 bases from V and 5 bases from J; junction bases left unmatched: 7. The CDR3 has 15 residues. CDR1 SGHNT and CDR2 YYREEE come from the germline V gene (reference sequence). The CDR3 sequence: CASRLGLAGLETQYF. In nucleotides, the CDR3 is TGTGCCAGCAGACTCGGACTAGCGGGATTGGAGACCCAGTACTTC.